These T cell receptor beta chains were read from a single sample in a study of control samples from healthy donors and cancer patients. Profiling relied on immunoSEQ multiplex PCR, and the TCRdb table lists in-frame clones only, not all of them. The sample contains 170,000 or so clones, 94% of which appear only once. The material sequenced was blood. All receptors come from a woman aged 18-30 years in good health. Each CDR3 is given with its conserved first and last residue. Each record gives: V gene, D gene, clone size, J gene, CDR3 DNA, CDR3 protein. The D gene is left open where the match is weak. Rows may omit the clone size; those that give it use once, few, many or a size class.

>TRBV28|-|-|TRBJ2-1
TGTGCCAGCAAAACAACGGCGTGGCACAATGAGCAGTTCTTC
CASKTTAWHNEQFF
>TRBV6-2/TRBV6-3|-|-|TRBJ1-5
TGTGCCAGCAGTGCACAATTGGGTCAGCCCCAGCATTTT
CASSAQLGQPQHF
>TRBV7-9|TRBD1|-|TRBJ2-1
TGTGCCAGCAGCTTTTGGGACAGGGGATTCAATGAGCAGTTCTTC
CASSFWDRGFNEQFF
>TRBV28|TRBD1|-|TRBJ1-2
TGTGCCAGCAGTTTAGGTGGACAGGGGCTGAAAGAGGATGGCTACACCTTC
CASSLGGQGLKEDGYTF
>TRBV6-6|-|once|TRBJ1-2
TGTGCCAGCAGTCCCGGTGGATTGAAGGGCGGTAACTATGGCTACACCTTC
CASSPGGLKGGNYGYTF
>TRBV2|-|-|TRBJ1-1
TGTGCCAGCAGTGAATTGGCTAACACTGAAGCTTTCTTT
CASSELANTEAFF
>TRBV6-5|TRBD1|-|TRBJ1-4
TGTGCCAGCAGTTACACCCGGACAGGGGTTCAAGAAAAACTGTTTTTT
CASSYTRTGVQEKLFF
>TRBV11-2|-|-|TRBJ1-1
TGTGCCAGCAGCTTAGGGGCCGGGTACGAGGCTGAAGCTTTCTTT
CASSLGAGYEAEAFF
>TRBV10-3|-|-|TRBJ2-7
TGTGCCATCAGTGAGTGGACATCCTACGAGCAGTACTTC
CAISEWTSYEQYF
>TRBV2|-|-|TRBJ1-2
TGTGCCAGCAGTGAAGCAGATTGGGGGACGGGCTACACCTTC
CASSEADWGTGYTF
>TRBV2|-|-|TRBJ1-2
TGTGCCAGCAGGCGAGGGGTGTATGGCTACACCTTC
CASRRGVYGYTF
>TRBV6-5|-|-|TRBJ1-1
TGTGCCAGCAGTTACTCACTGGGACGGAACACTGAAGCTTTCTTT
CASSYSLGRNTEAFF
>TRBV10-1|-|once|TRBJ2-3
TGCGCCAGCAGTGAGTCGGCAGGGGTCACAGATACGCAGTATTTT
CASSESAGVTDTQYF
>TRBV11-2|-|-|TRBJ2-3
TGTGCCAGCAGCCTCAGGACAGACTCAGATACGCAGTATTTT
CASSLRTDSDTQYF
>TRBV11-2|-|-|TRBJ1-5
TGTGCCAGCAGCTTAGACGGTTTCGGCAATCAGCCCCAGCATTTT
CASSLDGFGNQPQHF
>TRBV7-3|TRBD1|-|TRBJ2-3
TGTGCCAGCACCTCAGGGGGCCCCACAGATACGCAGTATTTT
CASTSGGPTDTQYF
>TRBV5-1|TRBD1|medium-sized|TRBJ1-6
TGCGCCAGCAGCCTGTCGGGACAGGGATATTCACCCCTCCACTTT
CASSLSGQGYSPLHF
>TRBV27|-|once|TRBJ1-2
TGTGCCAGCAGTTTCCGAGGGTATGGCTACACCTTC
CASSFRGYGYTF
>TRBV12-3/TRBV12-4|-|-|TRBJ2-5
TGTGCCAGCAGTTTAGACAACCAAGAGACCCAGTACTTC
CASSLDNQETQYF
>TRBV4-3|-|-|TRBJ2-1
TGCGCCAGCAGCCAAGACAGGACTCAGCAGTTCTTC
CASSQDRTQQFF
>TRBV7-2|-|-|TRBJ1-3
TGTGCCAGCAGCCAGAAAACACAGGGAAACACCATATATTTT
CASSQKTQGNTIYF
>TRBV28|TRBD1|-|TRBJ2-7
TGTGCCAGCAGTACACCCGGGACAGGGAATTCCCACGAGCAGTACTTC
CASSTPGTGNSHEQYF
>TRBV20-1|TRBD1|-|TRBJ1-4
TGCAGTGCTAGTGGACAGGGCGTGGGTGAAAAACTGTTTTTT
CSASGQGVGEKLFF
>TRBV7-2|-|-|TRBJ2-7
TGTGCCAGCAGCTTAGGTCCCTCGGCGGATCTGGACTTC
CASSLGPSADLDF
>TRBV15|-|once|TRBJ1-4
TGTGCCACCAGCAGTGAGGGGACTAATGAAAAACTGTTTTTT
CATSSEGTNEKLFF
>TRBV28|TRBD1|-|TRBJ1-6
TGTGCCAGCAGTTCCGGGACAGGGAGTCCTGTGCGGTCACCCCTCCACTTT
CASSSGTGSPVRSPLHF
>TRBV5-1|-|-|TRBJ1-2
TGCGCCAGCAGCCTAAGTCAGTACTATGGCTACACCTTC
CASSLSQYYGYTF
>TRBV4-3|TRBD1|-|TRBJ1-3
TGCGCCAGCAGCCAAGATAGAACAGGGGGGATAGGAAACACCATATATTTT
CASSQDRTGGIGNTIYF
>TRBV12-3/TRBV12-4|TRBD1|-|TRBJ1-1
TGTGCCAGCAGCTACAGGGGGCTTGAAGCTTTCTTT
CASSYRGLEAFF
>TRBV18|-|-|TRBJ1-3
TGTGCCAGCTCACCGGGCCTGACGCAAACTGGGGATTTT
CASSPGLTQTGDF
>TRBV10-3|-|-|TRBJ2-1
TGTGCCATCAGTGAGTCCGGACTATGGCCCAATGAGCAGTTCTTC
CAISESGLWPNEQFF
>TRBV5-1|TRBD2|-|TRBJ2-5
TGCGCCAGCAGCGTCCGATTGGGAGGGCAAGAGACCCAGTACTTC
CASSVRLGGQETQYF
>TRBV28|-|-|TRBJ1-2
TGTGCCAGCAGTTTATACGGGGCGATCGAGGGCTACACCTTC
CASSLYGAIEGYTF
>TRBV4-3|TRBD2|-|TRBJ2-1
TGCGCCAGCAGCCACGGACTAGCCGGGAATGAGCAGTTCTTC
CASSHGLAGNEQFF
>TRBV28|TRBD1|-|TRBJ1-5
TGTGCCAGCAGAACGACAGGGTATAGAAATCAGCCCCAGCATTTT
CASRTTGYRNQPQHF
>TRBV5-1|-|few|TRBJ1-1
TGCGCCAGCAGCTTGGAAAGGAACACTGAAGCTTTCTTT
CASSLERNTEAFF
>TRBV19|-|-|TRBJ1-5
TGTGCCAGTAGTATACGACAGGATCTCAGTCAGCCCCAGCATTTT
CASSIRQDLSQPQHF
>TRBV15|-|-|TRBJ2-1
TGTGCCACCAGCAGAGGGGGAACAGCTTGGGGCCTAACGGAGCAGTTCTTC
CATSRGGTAWGLTEQFF
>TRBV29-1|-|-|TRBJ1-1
TGCAGCGTGGGTGAAGGTCAAGGGACTGAAGCTTTCTTT
CSVGEGQGTEAFF
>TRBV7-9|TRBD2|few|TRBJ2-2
TGTGCCAGCAGCTCTCTAGCGGGAGTTCGGTTGGGGGAGCTGTTTTTT
CASSSLAGVRLGELFF
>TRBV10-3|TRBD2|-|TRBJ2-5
TGTGCCATCAGTGAGGCAGCGGGGAGGGAGACCCAGTACTTC
CAISEAAGRETQYF
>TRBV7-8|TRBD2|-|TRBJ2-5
TGTGCCAGCAGCCCAGTCTCAGCGGGGGGGCGAGAGACCCAGTACTTC
CASSPVSAGGRETQYF
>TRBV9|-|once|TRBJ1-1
TGTGCCAGCAGCGTAGAGGGGGGAGGAACTGAAGCTTTCTTT
CASSVEGGGTEAFF
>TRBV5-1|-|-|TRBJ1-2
TGCGCCAGCAGCTTGCGGGAAGACGGTCTCTATGGCTACACCTTC
CASSLREDGLYGYTF
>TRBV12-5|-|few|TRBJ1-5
TGTGCTAGTGGTTTGGTACGAGGGACCAGCAATCAGCCCCAGCATTTT
CASGLVRGTSNQPQHF
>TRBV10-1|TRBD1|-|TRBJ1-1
TGCGCCAGCACCGACAGGGGCTCGAACACTGAAGCTTTCTTT
CASTDRGSNTEAFF
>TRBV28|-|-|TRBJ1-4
TGTGCCAGCAGCCGGATTAATGAAAAACTGTTTTTT
CASSRINEKLFF
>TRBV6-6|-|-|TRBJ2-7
TGTGCCAGCATTGAGCGGGCGGGTTCCGAGCAGTACTTC
CASIERAGSEQYF
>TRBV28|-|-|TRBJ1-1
TGTGCCAGCAGTAGGGGATCAATTCCTGAAGCTTTCTTT
CASSRGSIPEAFF
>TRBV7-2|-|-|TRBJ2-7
TGTGCCAGCAGCATTGGCGTGGGTCGGACCTACGAGCAGTACTTC
CASSIGVGRTYEQYF
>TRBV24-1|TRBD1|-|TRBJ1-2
TGTGCCACCAGTGACCCGTTACAGGGGCCTAATGGCTACACCTTC
CATSDPLQGPNGYTF
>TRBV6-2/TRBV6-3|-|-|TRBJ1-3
TGTGCCAGCAGCAGGGGAGAAAACACCATATATTTT
CASSRGENTIYF
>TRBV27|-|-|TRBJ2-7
TGTGCCAGCAGTACTTTAACCGGGACGCTGGTTCTCTTC
CASSTLTGTLVLF
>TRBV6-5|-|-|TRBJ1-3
TGTGCCTCCCGAGACAGGGGAAACACCATATATTTT
CASRDRGNTIYF
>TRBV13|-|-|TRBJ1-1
TGTGCCAGCAGCTTAGGCCAAAGGGTCCACACTGAAGCTTTCTTT
CASSLGQRVHTEAFF
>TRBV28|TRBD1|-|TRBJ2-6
TGTGCCAGCAGTCCCGGGACAGTCTCTGGGGCCAACGTCCTGACTTTC
CASSPGTVSGANVLTF
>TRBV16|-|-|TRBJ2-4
TGTGCCAGCAGCCCACAGGGTAACATTCAGTACTTC
CASSPQGNIQYF